The clone carrying this TCR beta chain showed up just a few times. No antigen is known for it. Measured with immunoSEQ multiplex PCR; TCRdb has only the in-frame clones, and not every one. This repertoire shows approximately 76,000 clones, roughly four fifths found once; its top ten account for 2.9%. The CDR3 is 14 residues long. Trimming shortened V by 6 bases and J by 4 bases, and 10 bases separated the two germline ends. Germline V gene sequence: CDR1 MGHDK, CDR2 SYGVNS. This specimen comes from a study of T cell responses to AZD1222 COVID-19 vaccine. Study summary: Pooled in the analysis were second doses at about 4 or about 12 weeks.

Findings and limits, study-wide: Dominant at 160-218 and 743-854, vaccine-associated CD4 TCRs also spanned spike. Clonal diversity may have been underestimated in mostly white British donors.

The receptor was isolated from an adult in good health. The sample in question was peripheral blood, obtained on day 0 of AZD1222 vaccination. V usage is TRBV25-1 and J usage is TRBJ1-6, with D unclear. The CDR3 DNA is TGTGCCAGCAGCCTTAGGCCATATAATTCACCCCTCCACTTT. This encodes CASSLRPYNSPLHF.